This entry lists 20 T cell receptor beta chains sequenced from one sample in a study of cytomegalovirus exposure and HLA in healthy donors. The PCR made use of 60 Vbeta and 13 Jbeta primers. Data came from immunoSEQ multiplex PCR; TCRdb stores just in-frame clones and leaves some out. The data contain about 110,000 clones, less than 85% of them singletons. The sample consisted of PBMCs. These receptors came from a man between 60 and 75 years old in good health and CMV-seronegative.

V is TRBV5-4 and J is TRBJ2-3, with 10 bases that match TRBD1. Trimming at V came to 4 bases and at J to 4 bases, leaving 6 bases not matched to a gene. The CDR3 runs 15 residues. Germline V gene data show CDR1 as SGHNT and CDR2 as YYREEE (reference sequence). The DNA for the CDR3 is TGTGCCAGCAGCGGACGGGACAGGGGCGCAGATACGCAGTATTTT. Its protein is CASSGRDRGADTQYF.

V gene TRBV28 combines with J gene TRBJ1-1; a weak D match, TRBD1 (6 bases). The CDR3 covers 14 residues. The V gene's germline CDR1 is MDHEN and CDR2 SYDVKM. Between the trimmed V and J ends, which lost 2 bases and 6 bases, there was a span of 13 bases. The CDR3 protein is CASSLRGGAAEAFF. CDR3 in DNA: TGTGCCAGCAGTTTACGTGGGGGCGCGGCTGAAGCTTTCTTT. The full variable domain, in which reference TRBV28 and TRBJ1-1 provide the parts outside the CDR3, is DVKVTQSSRYLVKRTGEKVFLECVQDMDHENMFWYRQDPGLGLRLIYFSYDVKMKEKGDIPEGYSVSREKKERFSLILESASTNQTSMYLCASSLRGGAAEAFFGQGTRLTVV.

For the CDR3, the DNA is TGTGCCAGCAGCGTGAGTGTTGGGACAGGCGGCACCGGGGAGCTGTTTTTT. It yields the protein CASSVSVGTGGTGELFF. V and J are TRBV9 and TRBJ2-2; TRBD1 matches at 8 bases. Trimming cost V 2 bases and J 4 bases; bases outside gene matches: 10. CDR1 and CDR2 from the germline V gene are SGDLS and YYNGEE. The CDR3 consists of 17 residues.

J is TRBJ2-7 and V is TRBV30; D is ambiguous. Germline assignment: CDR1 GTSNPN and CDR2 SVGIG (reference sequence). This CDR3 has 15 amino acids. Trimming removed 1 base from V and 0 bases from J, with 13 bases in between. CDR3 in amino acids: CAWSEERSSSYEQYV. CDR3 DNA: TGTGCCTGGAGTGAGGAGAGGTCGAGCTCCTACGAGCAGTACGTC.

This clone has just a few counts. This chain uses TRBV7-2 with TRBJ1-1; TRBD1 aligns across 10 bases. V was pared by 5 bases and J by 5 bases, with 11 bases of the junction left unmatched. Germline CDR1 and CDR2: SGHTA and FQGNSA. This CDR3 contains 16 residues. The CDR3: CASSPRTRDRGTEAFF. The CDR3 region has the DNA TGTGCCAGCAGCCCCCGAACTCGGGACAGGGGAACTGAAGCTTTCTTT.

J is TRBJ1-1 and V is TRBV7-9; D is unclear. Germline V gene data show CDR1 as SEHNR and CDR2 as FQNEAQ (reference sequence). This CDR3 contains 14 residues. V was cut by 5 bases and J by 0 bases, with 10 bases left in between. In DNA form, the CDR3 reads TGTGCCAGCAGCCCCCAGGTCTTGAACACTGAAGCTTTCTTT. Translated, it gives CASSPQVLNTEAFF.

This chain joins TRBV27 and TRBJ1-5; D unresolved. Trimming removed 2 bases at V and 2 bases at J, with 10 bases between. There are 15 residues in the CDR3. The germline V gene has CDR1 MNHEY and CDR2 SMNVEV (reference sequence). CDR3 DNA: TGTGCCAGCAGTTTAAACCACGGAGGCAATCAGCCCCAGCATTTT. Amino acid sequence: CASSLNHGGNQPQHF.

This chain joins TRBV7-2 and TRBJ2-4, with TRBD1 identical over 7 bases. Trimming at V came to 1 base and at J to 1 base, leaving 1 base not matched to a gene. CDR1 and CDR2 from the germline V gene are SGHTA and FQGNSA. CDR3 length equals 15 residues. The CDR3 reads CASSLEGAAKNIQYF. For the CDR3, the DNA is TGTGCCAGCAGCTTAGAGGGGGCGGCCAAAAACATTCAGTACTTC.

The chain is built from TRBV4-3 and TRBJ2-3, with a possible D match to TRBD2 (6 bases). CDR1 is LGHNA and CDR2 is YSLEER in the germline V gene. The CDR3 is 20 residues long. V lost 4 bases and J lost 4, with 30 bases in between. For the CDR3, the DNA is TGCGCCAGCAGCCTTACCTTCCTGGGGGAGGACCCGCTTCCCCCAGATACGCAGTATTTT. Translating it yields CASSLTFLGEDPLPPDTQYF.

For the CDR3, the DNA is TGTGCCAGCAGCTTAGCAGGACAGATCGGCACTGAAGCTTTCTTT. Its protein product is CASSLAGQIGTEAFF. The chain employs TRBV7-9 and TRBJ1-1; a weak D match, TRBD1 (6 bases). Trimming left V 0 bases short and J 4 bases short, with 12 bases between. CDR1 and CDR2 from the germline V gene are SEHNR and FQNEAQ (reference sequence). The CDR3 is 15 residues long.

J is TRBJ2-7 and V is TRBV11-2; unclear D gene. This CDR3 is built from 14 residues. The V gene lost 1 base and the J gene lost 5 bases, with 12 bases spanning the gap. Looked up from germline, CDR1 is SGHAT and CDR2 is FQNNGV. The CDR3 sequence: CASSLGDSRDEQYV. CDR3 DNA: TGTGCCAGCAGCTTAGGAGACTCCCGCGACGAGCAGTACGTC.

Only a few counts were recorded for this clone. The genes are TRBV7-8 and TRBJ2-2; TRBD1 matches 8 bases. The CDR3 consists of 14 residues. V shed 4 bases and J 6 bases; nucleotides not matched to a gene: 4. The germline CDR1 and CDR2 sequences are SGHVS and FQNEAQ. CDR3: CASSSHRGAGELFF. The CDR3 DNA follows: TGTGCCAGCAGCTCACACAGGGGGGCCGGGGAGCTGTTTTTT.

V and J are TRBV4-1 and TRBJ2-2; TRBD1 matches 8 bases. V was clipped by 4 bases and J by 0 bases; unmatched bases: 1. Germline CDR1 MGHRA, CDR2 YSYEKL. The CDR3 runs 15 residues. CDR3: CASSRDRTNTGELFF. CDR3 bases: TGCGCCAGCAGCCGGGACAGGACGAACACCGGGGAGCTGTTTTTT.

The chain employs TRBV28 and TRBJ2-7; 9 bases fit TRBD1. Germline loops: CDR1 MDHEN, CDR2 SYDVKM. Trimming removed 6 bases from V and 5 bases from J; junction bases left unmatched: 8. CDR3 size: 14 residues. CDR3 amino acids: CASRRGGQGNEQYV. The CDR3 nucleotides read TGTGCCAGCAGGCGAGGGGGACAGGGAAACGAGCAGTACGTC.

The chain carries TRBV7-9 and TRBJ1-6; TRBD1 aligns across 8 bases. This CDR3 has 13 residues. The ends lost 5 bases at V and 9 bases at J; junction bases unmatched: 3. Germline CDR1 SEHNR, CDR2 FQNEAQ (reference sequence). This CDR3 is CASSQTGVSPLHF. The CDR3 coding sequence is TGTGCCAGCAGCCAGACAGGGGTTTCACCCCTCCACTTT.

The V and J genes are TRBV9 and TRBJ1-1; TRBD1 is a possible D gene (6 bases). Germline CDR1 reads SGDLS; CDR2 reads YYNGEE. The V gene lost 6 bases and the J gene lost 0 bases, with 9 bases spanning the gap. The CDR3 is 13 amino acids. Written as DNA, the CDR3 is TGTGCCAGCACGGGGGGCCTGAACACTGAAGCTTTCTTT. Encoded protein: CASTGGLNTEAFF.

V usage is TRBV19 and J usage is TRBJ1-1; 8 bases fit TRBD1. The germline gives CDR1 LNHDA, CDR2 SQIVND (reference sequence). This CDR3 contains 14 residues. V lost 4 bases, J lost 3 bases, and 4 bases stayed unmatched. This CDR3 reads CASSTGGYYTEAFF. In nucleotides, the CDR3 is TGTGCCAGTAGTACAGGGGGCTATTACACTGAAGCTTTCTTT.

This clone was seen a few times. The chain carries TRBV29-1 and TRBJ1-1, with 8 bases that match TRBD1. Germline trimming cut 4 bases from V and 7 bases from J; bases unmatched to any gene: 14. Germline values: CDR1 SQVTM, CDR2 ANQGSEA. The CDR3 is made up of 15 amino acids. The CDR3 is CSVAGGEEGYSEAFF. CDR3 bases: TGCAGCGTTGCAGGGGGCGAAGAAGGGTATAGTGAAGCTTTCTTT.

The chain is built from TRBV7-6 and TRBJ2-3, with 11 bases lining up with TRBD2. The germline gives CDR1 SGHVS, CDR2 FNYEAQ. The CDR3 sequence is 18 residues long. Losses at the gene ends were 0 bases for V and 8 bases for J; bases not matched to a gene: 13. The DNA for the CDR3 is TGTGCCAGCAGCTTAGCGAGAGGTAGCGGGGGGGCGACGGGTACGCAGTATTTT. Translated, it gives CASSLARGSGGATGTQYF.

The chain combines TRBV5-1 with TRBJ2-1; TRBD2 aligns across 8 bases. The V and J ends lost 2 bases and 7 bases, in that order; junction bases with no gene match: 8. The CDR3 runs to 15 residues. The V gene's germline CDR1 is SGHRS and CDR2 YFSETQ. CDR3 DNA sequence: TGCGCCAGCAGCTTCGAATGGACTAGCAGGAATGAGCAGTTCTTC. Amino acids: CASSFEWTSRNEQFF.